A selection of T cell receptor beta chains follows, all from one sample in a study of blood T cell repertoires in COVID-19. Measured with immunoSEQ multiplex PCR; TCRdb has only the in-frame clones, and not every one. This table has 150,000 to 160,000 clones, 80% appearing once. Sequenced: peripheral blood. The receptors originated from a man aged 55 to 69 with acute or convalescent COVID-19. Both conserved end residues are part of each CDR3. The D gene is left open where the match is weak. A row's size may be missing; if present it is once, few, many or a size class.

V gene: TRBV29-1; D gene: -; J gene: TRBJ1-3; clone size: -; CDR3 DNA: TGCAGCGTTGAGAACAGGGCTGGAAACACCATATATTTT; CDR3 protein: CSVENRAGNTIYF
V gene: TRBV19; D gene: TRBD2; J gene: TRBJ2-1; clone size: once; CDR3 DNA: TGTGCCAGTAGTACTAGCGGGAGGTTCAGTGAGCAGTTCTTC; CDR3 protein: CASSTSGRFSEQFF
V gene: TRBV7-2; D gene: TRBD1; J gene: TRBJ1-2; clone size: -; CDR3 DNA: TGTGCCAGCAGCTTAACTGGGTTTGAGGGGGCAATCTATGGCTACACCTTC; CDR3 protein: CASSLTGFEGAIYGYTF
V gene: TRBV6-4; D gene: -; J gene: TRBJ1-4; clone size: -; CDR3 DNA: TGTGCCAGAGACAGGAGACTAAATGAAAAACTGTTTTTT; CDR3 protein: CARDRRLNEKLFF
V gene: TRBV6-5; D gene: -; J gene: TRBJ2-1; clone size: once; CDR3 DNA: TGTGCCACCGGAAGGCGCGGAACCTACAATGAGCAGTTCTTC; CDR3 protein: CATGRRGTYNEQFF
V gene: TRBV19; D gene: -; J gene: TRBJ1-5; clone size: few; CDR3 DNA: TGTGCCAGTAGTACCCGGTACAGCTTCAATCAGCCCCAGCATTTT; CDR3 protein: CASSTRYSFNQPQHF
V gene: TRBV18; D gene: -; J gene: TRBJ1-3; clone size: -; CDR3 DNA: TGTGCCAGCTCACCACGACAGGTGGACTCTGGAAACACCATATATTTT; CDR3 protein: CASSPRQVDSGNTIYF
V gene: TRBV11-3; D gene: TRBD2; J gene: TRBJ2-3; clone size: -; CDR3 DNA: TGTGCCAGCAGTCCCTCCGGGAGGGAAGATACGCAGTATTTT; CDR3 protein: CASSPSGREDTQYF
V gene: TRBV6-5; D gene: TRBD2; J gene: TRBJ2-7; clone size: -; CDR3 DNA: TGTGCCAGCAGCAGGACTAGCGGGAGGCCCTACGAGCAGTACTTC; CDR3 protein: CASSRTSGRPYEQYF
V gene: TRBV15; D gene: -; J gene: TRBJ1-6; clone size: -; CDR3 DNA: TGTGCCACCAGACAGGGTTGGAATTCACCCCTCCACTTT; CDR3 protein: CATRQGWNSPLHF
V gene: TRBV5-1; D gene: -; J gene: TRBJ2-3; clone size: -; CDR3 DNA: TGCGCCAGCAGCTTGGCCACCACTTCTAGCACAGATACGCAGTATTTT; CDR3 protein: CASSLATTSSTDTQYF
V gene: TRBV3-1/TRBV3-2; D gene: TRBD2; J gene: TRBJ2-3; clone size: -; CDR3 DNA: TGTGCCAGCAGCCAAGGGACTAGCGGGAGGGGAGATACGCAGTATTTT; CDR3 protein: CASSQGTSGRGDTQYF
V gene: TRBV4-3; D gene: -; J gene: TRBJ2-1; clone size: -; CDR3 DNA: TGCGCCAGCCGCCAAAAGGGGGGGGAGTGGTACAATGAGCAGTTCTTC; CDR3 protein: CASRQKGGEWYNEQFF
V gene: TRBV18; D gene: TRBD1; J gene: TRBJ1-5; clone size: -; CDR3 DNA: TGTGCCAGCTCCGGGGGACAGAATCAGCCCCAGCATTTT; CDR3 protein: CASSGGQNQPQHF
V gene: TRBV7-6; D gene: -; J gene: TRBJ1-3; clone size: -; CDR3 DNA: TGTGCCAGCAGCTTAGCAGCGGAAAACACCATATATTTT; CDR3 protein: CASSLAAENTIYF
V gene: TRBV4-3; D gene: -; J gene: TRBJ2-5; clone size: few; CDR3 DNA: TGCGCCAGCAGCCCTGGGACAAAGGAGACCCAGTACTTC; CDR3 protein: CASSPGTKETQYF
V gene: TRBV5-1; D gene: TRBD1; J gene: TRBJ1-4; clone size: few; CDR3 DNA: TGCGCCAGCAGCTCCGGGACAGGGCTTCTTACTAATGAAAAACTGTTTTTT; CDR3 protein: CASSSGTGLLTNEKLFF
V gene: TRBV10-3; D gene: -; J gene: TRBJ2-5; clone size: -; CDR3 DNA: TGTGCCATCAGGGACCTTCGTAGCGGACAAGAGACCCAGTACTTC; CDR3 protein: CAIRDLRSGQETQYF
V gene: TRBV19; D gene: TRBD1; J gene: TRBJ2-2; clone size: -; CDR3 DNA: TGTGCCAGTGGCCGACAGGGGGCAGGAACCGGGGAGCTGTTTTTT; CDR3 protein: CASGRQGAGTGELFF
V gene: TRBV7-9; D gene: TRBD1; J gene: TRBJ1-2; clone size: -; CDR3 DNA: TGTGCCAGCAGCTTAATGACAGGGTACGGTGGCTACACCTTC; CDR3 protein: CASSLMTGYGGYTF
V gene: TRBV5-1; D gene: TRBD2; J gene: TRBJ2-7; clone size: -; CDR3 DNA: TGCGCCAGCAGCCCCGGCCTAGCGGGGGCCTCCTACGAGCAGTACTTC; CDR3 protein: CASSPGLAGASYEQYF
V gene: TRBV5-6; D gene: -; J gene: TRBJ1-2; clone size: -; CDR3 DNA: TGTGCCAGCACCAGAACCGGGTCGACCTATGGCTACACCTTC; CDR3 protein: CASTRTGSTYGYTF
V gene: TRBV18; D gene: -; J gene: TRBJ2-1; clone size: -; CDR3 DNA: TGTGCCAGCTCACTCCTTCGGAGCTCCTACAATGAGCAGTTCTTC; CDR3 protein: CASSLLRSSYNEQFF
V gene: TRBV4-2; D gene: TRBD1; J gene: TRBJ1-2; clone size: -; CDR3 DNA: TGTGCCAGCAGCCAAGCGGGTACAGGGGATATCGGTGGCTACACCTTC; CDR3 protein: CASSQAGTGDIGGYTF
V gene: TRBV19; D gene: -; J gene: TRBJ2-1; clone size: -; CDR3 DNA: TGTGCCAGTAGTCTAACCTCGACAGGATCGTACAATGAGCAGTTCTTC; CDR3 protein: CASSLTSTGSYNEQFF
V gene: TRBV7-2; D gene: -; J gene: TRBJ1-5; clone size: -; CDR3 DNA: TGTGCCAGCAGCTTGGGGCAGGGGATTACTCAGCCCCAGCATTTT; CDR3 protein: CASSLGQGITQPQHF
V gene: TRBV2; D gene: -; J gene: TRBJ1-2; clone size: -; CDR3 DNA: TGTGCCAGCAGCACTGGTACGAACTATGGCTACACCTTC; CDR3 protein: CASSTGTNYGYTF
V gene: TRBV10-1; D gene: -; J gene: TRBJ1-5; clone size: few; CDR3 DNA: TGCGCCAGCAGCCCGAGATTTGGTGGCAATCAGCCCCAGCATTTT; CDR3 protein: CASSPRFGGNQPQHF
V gene: TRBV7-2; D gene: -; J gene: TRBJ1-5; clone size: few; CDR3 DNA: TGTGCCAGCAGCCCCGGCGGGGTTAGCAATCAGCCCCAGCATTTT; CDR3 protein: CASSPGGVSNQPQHF
V gene: TRBV5-1; D gene: TRBD1; J gene: TRBJ2-7; clone size: -; CDR3 DNA: TGCGCCAGCAGCTTGGGACAGGGGTGGGGAATGGAGCAGTACTTC; CDR3 protein: CASSLGQGWGMEQYF